Given below is one T cell receptor (beta chain) in context. Its antigen is as yet unknown. The data are from a study of T cells in Graves' hyperthyroidism and ophthalmopathy. Study results and limitations: Most thyroid-expanded clonotypes above 0.001 were also found in blood.

Using RNA transcripts as the source, TCR beta CDR3 regions were amplified. Primed by the HTBI set, a first-round RT-PCR was run on the TCR CDR3. TCRdb used MiXCR to reprocess the multiplex PCR reads, holding one entry per CDR3 protein. The sample lists hundreds of thousands of distinct CDR3 sequences; 15% to 20% were seen once. CDR3 length equals 16 residues. The V gene lost 4 bases and the J gene lost 0 bases, with 14 bases spanning the gap. The germline V gene has CDR1 SGHNT and CDR2 YYREEE (reference sequence). The PBMCs had their origin in about 9.7 ml of fresh peripheral blood. The sequenced sample consisted of blood. The receptor was derived from a woman aged 55 to 70 with Graves' ophthalmopathy. This chain connects TRBV5-4 to TRBJ2-1; D possibly corresponds to TRBD2 (7 bases). The CDR3 nucleotides are TGTGCCAGCAGCCCGAAGGGGGGGAGCTCCTACAATGAGCAGTTCTTC. This codes for CASSPKGGSSYNEQFF.